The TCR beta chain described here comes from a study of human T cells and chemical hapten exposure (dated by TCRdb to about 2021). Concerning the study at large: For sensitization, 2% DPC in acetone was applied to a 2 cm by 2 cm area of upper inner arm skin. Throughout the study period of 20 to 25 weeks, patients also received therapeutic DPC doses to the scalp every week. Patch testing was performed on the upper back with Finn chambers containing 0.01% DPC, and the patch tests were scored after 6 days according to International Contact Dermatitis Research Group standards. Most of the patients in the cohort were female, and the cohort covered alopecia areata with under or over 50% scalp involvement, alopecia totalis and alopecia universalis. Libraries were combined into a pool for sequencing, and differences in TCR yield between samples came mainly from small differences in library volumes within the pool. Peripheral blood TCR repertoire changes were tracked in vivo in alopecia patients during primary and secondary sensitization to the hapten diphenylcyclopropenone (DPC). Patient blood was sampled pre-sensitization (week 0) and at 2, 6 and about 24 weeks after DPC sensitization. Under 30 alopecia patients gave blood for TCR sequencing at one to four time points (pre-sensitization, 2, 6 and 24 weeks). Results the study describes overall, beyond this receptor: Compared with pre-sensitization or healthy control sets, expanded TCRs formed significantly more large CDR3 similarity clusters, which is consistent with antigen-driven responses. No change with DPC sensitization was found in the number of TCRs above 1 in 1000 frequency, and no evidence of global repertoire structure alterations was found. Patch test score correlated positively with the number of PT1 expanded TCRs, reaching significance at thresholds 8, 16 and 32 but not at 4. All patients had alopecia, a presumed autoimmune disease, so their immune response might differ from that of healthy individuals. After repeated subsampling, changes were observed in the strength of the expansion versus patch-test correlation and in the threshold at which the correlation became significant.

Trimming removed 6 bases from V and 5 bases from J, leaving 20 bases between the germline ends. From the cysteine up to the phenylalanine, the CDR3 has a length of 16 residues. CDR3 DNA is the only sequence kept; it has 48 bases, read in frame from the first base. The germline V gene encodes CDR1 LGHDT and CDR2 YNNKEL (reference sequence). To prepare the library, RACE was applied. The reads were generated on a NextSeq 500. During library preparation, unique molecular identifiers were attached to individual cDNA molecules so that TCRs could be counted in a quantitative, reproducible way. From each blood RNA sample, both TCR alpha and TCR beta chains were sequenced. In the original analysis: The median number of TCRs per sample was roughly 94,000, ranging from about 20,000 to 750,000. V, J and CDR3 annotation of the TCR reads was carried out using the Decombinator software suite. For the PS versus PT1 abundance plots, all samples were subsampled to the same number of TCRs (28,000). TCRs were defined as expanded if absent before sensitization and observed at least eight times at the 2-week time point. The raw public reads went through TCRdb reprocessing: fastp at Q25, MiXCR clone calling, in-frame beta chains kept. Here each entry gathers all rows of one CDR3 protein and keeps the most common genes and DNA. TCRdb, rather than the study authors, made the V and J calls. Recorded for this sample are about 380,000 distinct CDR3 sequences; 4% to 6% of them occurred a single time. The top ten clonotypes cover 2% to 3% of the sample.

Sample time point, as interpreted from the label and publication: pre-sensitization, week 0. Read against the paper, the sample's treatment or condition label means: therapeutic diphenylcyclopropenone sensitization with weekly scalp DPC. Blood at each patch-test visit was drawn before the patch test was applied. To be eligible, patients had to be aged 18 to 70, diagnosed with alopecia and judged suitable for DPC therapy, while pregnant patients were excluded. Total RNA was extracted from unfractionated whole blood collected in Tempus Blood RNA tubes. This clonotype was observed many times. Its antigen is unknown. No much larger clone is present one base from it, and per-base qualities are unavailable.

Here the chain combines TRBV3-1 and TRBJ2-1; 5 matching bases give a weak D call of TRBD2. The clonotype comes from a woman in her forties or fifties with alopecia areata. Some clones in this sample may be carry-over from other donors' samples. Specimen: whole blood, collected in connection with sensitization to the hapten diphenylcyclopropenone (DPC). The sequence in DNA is TGTGCCAGCAGTGACTCACTAGGCCTCCCGAACAATGAGCAGTTCTTC. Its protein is CASSDSLGLPNNEQFF.